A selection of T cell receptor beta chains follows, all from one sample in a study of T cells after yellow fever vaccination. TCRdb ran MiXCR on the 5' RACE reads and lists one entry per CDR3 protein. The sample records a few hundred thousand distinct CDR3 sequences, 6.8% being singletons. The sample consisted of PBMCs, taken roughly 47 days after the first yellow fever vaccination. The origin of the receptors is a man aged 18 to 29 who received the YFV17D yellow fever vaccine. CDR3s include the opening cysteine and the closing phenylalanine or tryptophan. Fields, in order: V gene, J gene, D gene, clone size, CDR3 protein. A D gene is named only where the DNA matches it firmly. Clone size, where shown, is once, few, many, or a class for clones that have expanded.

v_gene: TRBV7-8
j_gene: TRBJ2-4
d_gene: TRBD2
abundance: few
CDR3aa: CASSFFKGAGVAKNIQYF

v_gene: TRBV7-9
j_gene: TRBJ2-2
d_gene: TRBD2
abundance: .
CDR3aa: CASRPGGPNTGELFF

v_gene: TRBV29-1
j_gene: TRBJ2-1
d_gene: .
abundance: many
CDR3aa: CSVGRGASEQFF

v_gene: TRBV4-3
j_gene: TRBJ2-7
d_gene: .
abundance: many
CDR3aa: CASSQDEGDEQYF

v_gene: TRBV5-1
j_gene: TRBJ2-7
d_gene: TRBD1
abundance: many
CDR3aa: CASSSQTGGTTYEQYF

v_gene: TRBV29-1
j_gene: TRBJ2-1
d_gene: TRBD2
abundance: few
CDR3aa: CSAGLAESSYNEQFF

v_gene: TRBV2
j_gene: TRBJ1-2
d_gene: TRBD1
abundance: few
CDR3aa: CASIETGEYGYTF

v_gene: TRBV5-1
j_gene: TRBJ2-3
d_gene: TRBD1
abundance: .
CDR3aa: CASSLGQGRIADTQYF

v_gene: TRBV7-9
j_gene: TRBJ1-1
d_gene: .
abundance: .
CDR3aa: CASSSRREAMNTEAFF

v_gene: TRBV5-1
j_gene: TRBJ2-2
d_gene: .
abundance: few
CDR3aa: CASSLRSGSNTGELFF

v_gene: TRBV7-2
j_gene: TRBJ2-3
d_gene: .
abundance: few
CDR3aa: CASSINPGPMGDTQYF

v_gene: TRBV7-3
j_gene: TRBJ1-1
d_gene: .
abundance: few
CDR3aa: CASSPGRENTEAFF

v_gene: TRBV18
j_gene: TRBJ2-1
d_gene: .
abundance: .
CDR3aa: CASSPPVRSYNEQFF

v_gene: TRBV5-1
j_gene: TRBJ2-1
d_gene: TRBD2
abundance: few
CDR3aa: CASSPGTIAQEQFF

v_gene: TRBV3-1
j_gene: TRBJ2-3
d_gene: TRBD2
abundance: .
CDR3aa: CASSSPFVAGRTDTQYF

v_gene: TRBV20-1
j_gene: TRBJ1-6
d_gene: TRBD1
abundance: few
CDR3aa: CSARTGEGSPLHF

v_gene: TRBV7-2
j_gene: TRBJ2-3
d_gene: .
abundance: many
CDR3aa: CASTPHRGTPSTDTQYF

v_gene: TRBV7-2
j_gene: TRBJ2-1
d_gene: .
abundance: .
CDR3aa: CASSRRGASYNKQFF

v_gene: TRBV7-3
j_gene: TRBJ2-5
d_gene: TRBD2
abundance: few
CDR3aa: CASSSSGGYQETQYF

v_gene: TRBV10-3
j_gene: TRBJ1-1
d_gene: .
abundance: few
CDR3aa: CAISETPGGNTEAFF

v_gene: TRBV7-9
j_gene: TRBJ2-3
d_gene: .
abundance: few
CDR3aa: CASSSTQGYTQYF

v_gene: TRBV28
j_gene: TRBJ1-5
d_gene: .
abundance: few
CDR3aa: CASNGGGPSNQPQHF

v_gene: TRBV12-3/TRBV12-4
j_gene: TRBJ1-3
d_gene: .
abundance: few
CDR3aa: CASIQPGILGNTIYF